Listed below are T cell receptor beta chains from one sample, sequenced in a study of CD8+ T cells in alopecia areata. Sequencing was performed with immunoSEQ multiplex PCR; in TCRdb, only in-frame clones are kept and a portion is missing. Of approximately 180,000 clones listed, around half are singletons. The source material was CD8+ T cells sorted from blood, sampled at week 24, from a patient treated with tofacitinib. The source of these receptors is a human donor with alopecia areata. CDR3s include the opening cysteine and the closing phenylalanine or tryptophan. A D gene is named only where the DNA matches it firmly. Only part of the rows carry a size: once, few, many, or a class if the clone is expanded.

D gene,V gene,J gene,clone size,CDR3 protein,CDR3 DNA
-,TRBV19,TRBJ2-7,-,CASSIDANVVEQYF,TGTGCCAGTAGTATTGACGCCAATGTAGTTGAGCAGTACTTC
-,TRBV30,TRBJ1-2,few,CAWRERVGGYTF,TGTGCCTGGAGGGAAAGGGTCGGCGGCTACACCTTC
TRBD2,TRBV7-6,TRBJ2-1,-,CASSLRLADNEQFF,TGTGCCAGCAGCTTAAGACTAGCGGATAATGAGCAGTTCTTC
-,TRBV29-1,TRBJ1-1,-,CSVYGHGDNTEAFF,TGCAGCGTTTACGGACATGGGGACAACACTGAAGCTTTCTTT
TRBD1,TRBV4-3,TRBJ2-2,once,CASSYDRATFGELFF,TGCGCCAGCAGCTACGACAGGGCTACGTTCGGGGAGCTGTTTTTT
-,TRBV2,TRBJ2-7,once,CASSEILGGYEQYF,TGTGCCAGCAGTGAAATTCTAGGGGGGTACGAGCAGTACTTC
-,TRBV2,TRBJ2-1,-,CASSVASYNEQFF,TGTGCCAGCAGTGTAGCCAGCTACAATGAGCAGTTCTTC
-,TRBV7-9,TRBJ2-7,once,CASSSPAEQYF,TGTGCCAGCAGCTCCCCCGCAGAGCAGTACTTC
TRBD1,TRBV9,TRBJ2-7,-,CASSVGTGGSYEQYF,TGTGCCAGCAGCGTAGGTACAGGGGGTTCCTACGAGCAGTACTTC
TRBD1,TRBV29-1,TRBJ1-1,-,CSVVSRDRGLDTEAFF,TGCAGCGTTGTCTCTCGAGACAGGGGCTTGGACACTGAAGCTTTCTTT
-,TRBV30,TRBJ2-6,-,CAWSLGSGANVLTF,TGTGCCTGGAGTTTGGGGTCTGGGGCCAACGTCCTGACTTTC
TRBD1,TRBV4-1,TRBJ1-5,-,CASSQEGDRGKPQHF,TGCGCCAGCAGCCAAGAGGGGGACAGGGGGAAGCCCCAGCATTTT
-,TRBV30,TRBJ1-2,-,CAWAPHGSYGYTF,TGTGCCTGGGCGCCACATGGGAGCTATGGCTACACCTTC
-,TRBV29-1,TRBJ2-7,-,CSVGEGFEQYF,TGCAGCGTTGGTGAGGGTTTCGAGCAGTACTTC
TRBD1,TRBV7-6,TRBJ2-3,-,CASSLTGGTDTQYF,TGTGCCAGCAGCTTAACAGGGGGCACAGATACGCAGTATTTT
-,TRBV18,TRBJ2-7,-,CASSPAVLAYQTYEQYF,TGTGCCAGCTCACCAGCTGTACTGGCTTACCAGACCTACGAGCAGTACTTC
-,TRBV2,TRBJ2-7,few,CASSEALGNEQYF,TGTGCCAGCAGTGAAGCGCTTGGGAACGAGCAGTACTTC
-,TRBV7-9,TRBJ2-7,few,CASSEGAYEQYF,TGTGCCAGTAGTGAGGGGGCCTACGAGCAGTACTTC